This T cell receptor beta chain was sequenced for a study of T cells in Graves' hyperthyroidism and ophthalmopathy. The V gene's germline CDR1 is SEHNR and CDR2 FQNEAQ (reference sequence). The CDR3 has 12 amino acids. V was cut by 5 bases and J by 10 bases, with 14 bases left in between. This clonotype came up a few times. RNA transcripts were the template for amplifying TCR beta CDR3 regions. The HTBI primer set was used in a first-round RT-PCR of the TCR CDR3. TCRdb fed the multiplex PCR reads into MiXCR, producing one record per CDR3 protein. Of hundreds of thousands of distinct CDR3 sequences listed, about a sixth are singletons.

The V and J genes are TRBV7-9 and TRBJ1-2; D call uncertain. The specimen sequenced was blood. The origin of this receptor is a woman under 30 with Graves' ophthalmopathy. The CDR3 DNA reads as TGTGCCAGCAGCCCCCACCAGAATTACTACACCTTC. The encoded protein is CASSPHQNYYTF.